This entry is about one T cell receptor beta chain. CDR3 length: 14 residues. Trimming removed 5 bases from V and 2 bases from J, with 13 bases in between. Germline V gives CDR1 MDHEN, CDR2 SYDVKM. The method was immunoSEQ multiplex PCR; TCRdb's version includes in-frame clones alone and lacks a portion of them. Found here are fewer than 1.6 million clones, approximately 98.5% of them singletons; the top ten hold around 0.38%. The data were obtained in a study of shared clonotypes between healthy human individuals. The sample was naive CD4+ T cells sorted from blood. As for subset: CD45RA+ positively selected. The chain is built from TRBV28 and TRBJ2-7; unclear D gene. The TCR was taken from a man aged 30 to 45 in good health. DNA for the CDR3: TGTGCCAGCAGTAATACAGCCCCTGCCTACGAGCAGTACTTC. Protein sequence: CASSNTAPAYEQYF.